These 20 T cell receptor beta chains came from one sample sequenced in a study of shared clonotypes between healthy human individuals. CD45RO-negative cells were positively selected for CCR7, leaving out terminally differentiated effector memory CD45RA+ cells. Data came from immunoSEQ multiplex PCR; TCRdb stores just in-frame clones and leaves some out. The sample yields about 680,000 clones, about 90% seen once. The sequenced sample consisted of naive CD8+ T cells sorted from blood. Every receptor here comes from a man aged 30 to 45 in good health.

Notes on this clone: Other DNA sequences in this sample translate to the same CDR3. The J gene is TRBJ2-7, the V gene TRBV29-1; D call uncertain. V lost 5 bases and J 0 bases, leaving 5 bases between the germline ends. Germline CDR1 SQVTM, CDR2 ANQGSEA. The CDR3 is 11 amino acids. CDR3 nucleotides: TGCAGCGTTTTGGACTCCTACGAGCAGTACTTC. Translated: CSVLDSYEQYF.

This clone was counted between two and nine times. This chain links TRBV29-1 with TRBJ2-2; D call uncertain. The germline gives CDR1 SQVTM, CDR2 ANQGSEA. Trimming removed 1 base from V and 2 bases from J, with 11 bases in between. The CDR3 totals 15 residues. The CDR3 region is CSVEVSAENTGELFF. Written as DNA, the CDR3 is TGCAGCGTTGAAGTTTCGGCGGAAAACACCGGGGAGCTGTTTTTT.

This rearrangement joins TRBV27 to TRBJ2-7, with D possibly called TRBD1 or TRBD2 (6 bases each). In germline, CDR1 is MNHEY, CDR2 SMNVEV (reference sequence). V lost 5 bases, J lost 5 bases, and 10 bases lay in between. This CDR3 contains 12 residues. In DNA form, the CDR3 reads TGTGCCAGCAGTCCGAGGGGGGACGAGCAGTACTTC. Its translation: CASSPRGDEQYF.

CDR3 DNA sequence: TGTGCCACCAGCCCTGGGGGGTGGGGGGACAATGAGCAGTTCTTC. Translated: CATSPGGWGDNEQFF. This chain connects TRBV15 to TRBJ2-1, with D maybe TRBD2 (6 bases). Trimming took off 5 bases at V and 5 bases at J, with 16 bases between the two ends. The V gene's germline CDR1 is LNHNV and CDR2 YYDKDF (reference sequence). CDR3 length: 15 amino acids.

This chain joins TRBV11-2 and TRBJ2-3; maybe TRBD2 (6 bases). This CDR3 is built from 16 residues. Germline loops: CDR1 SGHAT, CDR2 FQNNGV. V lost 5 bases to trimming and J lost 3 bases, with 18 bases between them. The CDR3 sequence: CASSRGILTGTDTQYF. In DNA form, the CDR3 reads TGTGCCAGCAGCCGCGGGATATTGACGGGAACAGATACGCAGTATTTT. Full variable domain (remainder filled in from reference TRBV11-2 and TRBJ2-3): EAGVAQSPRYKIIEKRQSVAFWCNPISGHATLYWYQQILGQGPKLLIQFQNNGVVDDSQLPKDRFSAERLKGVDSTLKIQPAKLEDSAVYLCASSRGILTGTDTQYFGPGTRLTVL.

J is TRBJ2-7 and V is TRBV18; D may correspond to TRBD1 or TRBD2 (5 bases each). Germline CDR1 reads KGHSH; CDR2 reads LQKENI. The CDR3 loop spans 15 amino acids. Trimming stripped 7 bases from V and 3 bases from J, with 19 bases between. CDR3 sequence (DNA): TGTGCCAGCTTAGGACTCCGACAGAACATCTACGAGCAGTACTTC. Translating it yields CASLGLRQNIYEQYF.

The rearrangement uses TRBV14 and TRBJ2-5, with D possibly matching TRBD2 (6 bases). Looked up from germline, CDR1 is SGHDN and CDR2 is FVKESK. The CDR3 runs to 14 residues. Between the trimmed V and J ends, which lost 5 bases and 4 bases, there was a span of 14 bases. For the CDR3, the DNA is TGTGCCAGCAGCGTATCCGGGAGCGGAGAGACCCAGTACTTC. This sequence encodes CASSVSGSGETQYF.

This chain links TRBV28 with TRBJ2-1; a weak D match, TRBD2 (6 bases). The length of the CDR3 is 14 residues. V lost 5 bases to trimming and J lost 4 bases, with 12 bases between them. CDR1 and CDR2 (germline): MDHEN, SYDVKM. The CDR3 DNA is TGTGCCAGCAGTATTGATCGGGGGTACAATGAGCAGTTCTTC. It is translated as CASSIDRGYNEQFF. Drawing the rest from reference TRBV28 and TRBJ2-1, the complete variable domain is DVKVTQSSRYLVKRTGEKVFLECVQDMDHENMFWYRQDPGLGLRLIYFSYDVKMKEKGDIPEGYSVSREKKERFSLILESASTNQTSMYLCASSIDRGYNEQFFGPGTRLTVL.

Concerning this clone itself: This specimen includes other DNA sequences encoding the same CDR3. CDR3 bases: TGTGCCAGCAGCCGCGGACAGGGAGGTGAGACCCAGTACTTC. The encoded protein is CASSRGQGGETQYF. The J gene is TRBJ2-5, the V gene TRBV14; 8 nucleotides line up with TRBD1. Germline trimming cut 4 bases from V and 5 bases from J; bases unmatched to any gene: 6. The V gene's germline CDR1 is SGHDN and CDR2 FVKESK. The CDR3 is made up of 14 amino acids.

Points on this clone: A far larger clone is just one base off, so this is likely a read error. J is TRBJ2-7 and V is TRBV28, with 8 bases that match TRBD1. The CDR3 loop spans 16 amino acids. Per the germline V gene, CDR1 is MDHEN and CDR2 is SYDVKM. V lost 7 bases to trimming and J lost 2 bases; unmatched junction nucleotides: 13. In nucleotides, the CDR3 is TGTGCCAGCAACAGAACGACCGGGACAGGCCCCTACGAGCAGTACTTC. Translating gives CASNRTTGTGPYEQYF.

V is TRBV7-9 and J is TRBJ1-1, with a possible D match to TRBD1 (5 bases). Trimming pared 4 bases from V and 3 bases from J, leaving 12 bases between. This CDR3 is 14 amino acids long. Germline V gene sequence: CDR1 SEHNR, CDR2 FQNEAQ (reference sequence). The CDR3 DNA reads as TGTGCCAGCAGCTCACCGGGGGTAGACACTGAAGCTTTCTTT. It specifies CASSSPGVDTEAFF.

The chain is built from TRBV6-5 and TRBJ1-4, with D tentatively TRBD1 (6 bases). This CDR3 region has 13 residues. V was trimmed by 4 bases and J by 8 bases, leaving 11 bases between them. Germline lookup yields CDR1 MNHEY and CDR2 SVGAGI. This chain's CDR3 is CASSLGTREKLFF. For the CDR3, the DNA is TGTGCCAGCAGTTTAGGGACAAGAGAAAAACTGTTTTTT.

V is TRBV4-3 and J is TRBJ2-7; 10 bases map to TRBD2. Unmatched junction bases numbered 8, after V lost 6 bases and J lost 6 bases. This CDR3 is built from 14 residues. CDR1 is LGHNA and CDR2 is YSLEER in the germline V gene. The CDR3 reads CASSQTTSGIEQYF. DNA of the CDR3: TGCGCCAGCAGTCAGACTACTAGCGGGATCGAGCAGTACTTC.

The rearrangement links TRBV6-5 to TRBJ2-7; perhaps TRBD1 as D (6 bases). The CDR3 is made up of 13 amino acids. Germline V lookup: CDR1 MNHEY, CDR2 SVGAGI. The germline V and J ends were trimmed by 9 bases and 4 bases, with 16 bases remaining between them. The CDR3 region is CARETGKRYEQYF. CDR3 in DNA: TGTGCCAGGGAAACAGGGAAACGGTACGAGCAGTACTTC.

The genes are TRBV6-6 and TRBJ2-3; tentative D call: TRBD1 (6 bases). V lost 5 bases to trimming and J lost 4 bases, with 13 bases between them. Germline CDR1 and CDR2: MNHNY and SVGAGI (reference sequence). The CDR3 has 14 residues. The CDR3 DNA sequence: TGTGCCAGCAGTCACAGGGTTCGCGCAGATACGCAGTATTTT. This gives the protein CASSHRVRADTQYF.

This rearrangement joins TRBV27 to TRBJ2-7; 7 nucleotides align to TRBD1. After removal of 8 bases from V and 9 bases from J, the junction contained 16 bases not matched to a gene. Germline V gene lookup returns CDR1 MNHEY and CDR2 SMNVEV (reference sequence). CDR3 length equals 14 residues. The CDR3 sequence is CASGGQQTFQGQYF. The CDR3 region has the DNA TGTGCCAGCGGGGGACAGCAAACATTCCAGGGGCAGTACTTC.

This chain uses TRBV5-6 with TRBJ2-7, with 7 bases identical to TRBD1. V shed 1 base and J 7 bases; nucleotides not matched to a gene: 17. This CDR3 has 17 amino acids. Per the germline V gene, CDR1 is SGHDT and CDR2 is YYEEEE. The CDR3 DNA sequence: TGTGCCAGCAGCTTGTCCCGCCGTTTCGACAGGGTAAAAGAGCAGTACTTC. Its translation: CASSLSRRFDRVKEQYF.

The V call is TRBV6-5, the J call TRBJ2-3; D is uncertain. This CDR3 contains 11 residues. With 6 bases removed from V and 6 bases from J, the gap between germline ends came to 7 bases. Germline values: CDR1 MNHEY, CDR2 SVGAGI. The CDR3 reads CASRAQDTQYF. The CDR3 DNA sequence: TGTGCCAGCAGAGCGCAGGATACGCAGTATTTT.

This rearrangement joins TRBV19 to TRBJ2-5; unclear D gene. Germline V gene data show CDR1 as LNHDA and CDR2 as SQIVND (reference sequence). Trimming took 4 bases from V and 5 from J, leaving 11 bases between them. This CDR3 has 13 amino acids. CDR3 coding DNA: TGTGCCAGTAGTAAGGGCTTTGAGGAGACCCAGTACTTC. It translates to CASSKGFEETQYF.

V usage is TRBV21-1 and J usage is TRBJ2-3; the table's TRBD1 call for D was not verified on the DNA. TRBV21-1 is listed as a pseudogene. The CDR3 spans 21 residues. CDR3 sequence reads: CASRARGVRADCEGRQDTQYF. CDR3 bases: TGTGCCAGCAGGGCCAGGGGGGTGAGGGCGGACTGCGAAGGCCGCCAAGATACGCAGTATTTT.